These T cell receptor beta chains were read from a single sample in a study of blood T cell repertoires in COVID-19. TCRdb's copy holds only in-frame clones and misses some; the assay was immunoSEQ multiplex PCR. Found here are 120,000 to 150,000 clones, under 85% of them singletons; the top ten hold 1.5% to 2%. Sequencing was performed on PBMCs or T cells enriched from blood (not recorded which). The receptor set was obtained from a woman aged 18-29 years who had been exposed to COVID-19. CDR3s include the opening cysteine and the closing phenylalanine or tryptophan. A D gene is named only where the DNA matches it firmly. A row's size may be missing; if present it is once, few, many or a size class.

j_call cdr3_length v_call d_call clone_size cdr3_aa cdr3_nt
TRBJ2-7 15 TRBV5-5 - once CASSEAGVGSYEQYF TGTGCCAGCAGCGAGGCAGGGGTTGGATCCTACGAGCAGTACTTC
TRBJ2-2 15 TRBV11-2 - - CASSRTGWGTGELFF TGTGCCAGCAGCCGCACGGGGTGGGGCACCGGGGAGCTGTTTTTT
TRBJ2-7 17 TRBV21-1 - - CASSKAPRHHLFYEQYF TGTGCCAGCAGCAAAGCGCCCCGACATCACTTATTCTACGAGCAGTACTTC
TRBJ2-7 15 TRBV4-2 TRBD2 - CASSQPSREINEQYF TGTGCCAGCAGTCAGCCGTCGCGGGAGATCAACGAGCAGTACTTC
TRBJ2-5 13 TRBV12-3/TRBV12-4 - once CASSLSVRETQYF TGTGCCAGCAGTTTATCGGTTAGAGAGACCCAGTACTTC
TRBJ2-1 12 TRBV3-1/TRBV3-2 - - CASSQVGAEQFF TGTGCCAGCAGCCAAGTAGGGGCAGAGCAGTTCTTC
TRBJ2-1 11 TRBV30 - - CACSLWGEQFF TGTGCCTGCTCGCTGTGGGGCGAGCAGTTCTTC
TRBJ2-3 17 TRBV5-8 TRBD2 - CASSLNLAGGGTDTQYF TGTGCCAGCAGCTTGAACCTAGCTGGCGGGGGGACAGATACGCAGTATTTT
TRBJ1-5 15 TRBV28 - few CASSLSGARNQPQHF TGTGCCAGCAGTTTATCAGGGGCGCGCAATCAGCCCCAGCATTTT
TRBJ2-5 12 TRBV12-3/TRBV12-4 - - CASSQYQETQYF TGTGCCAGCAGTCAGTACCAAGAGACCCAGTACTTC
TRBJ1-5 14 TRBV18 - - CASSPNGDRQPQHF TGTGCCAGCTCACCAAACGGAGACCGACAGCCCCAGCATTTT
TRBJ2-1 15 TRBV9 TRBD2 - CASSVGTSGSNEQFF TGTGCCAGCAGCGTAGGGACTAGCGGGAGCAATGAGCAGTTCTTC
TRBJ2-1 16 TRBV7-9 - - CASSHSSPPPRNEQFF TGTGCCAGCAGCCATAGCTCTCCGCCCCCACGCAATGAGCAGTTCTTC
TRBJ1-5 15 TRBV7-6 - few CASSYMSGLNQPQHF TGTGCCAGCAGCTATATGTCGGGGTTGAATCAGCCCCAGCATTTT
TRBJ1-6 13 TRBV4-1 - - CASSSGGDSPLHF TGCGCCAGCAGTTCGGGGGGCGATTCACCCCTCCACTTT
TRBJ2-2 17 TRBV27 TRBD2 - CASSLSGRALITGELFF TGTGCCAGCAGTTTAAGCGGGAGGGCCTTGATTACCGGGGAGCTGTTTTTT
TRBJ1-1 15 TRBV18 TRBD1 - CASSLPGQGVDVAFF TGTGCCAGCTCACTACCGGGACAGGGAGTGGATGTGGCTTTCTTT
TRBJ1-2 17 TRBV6-4 TRBD1 - CASSESSDRGRNYGYTF TGTGCCAGCAGTGAATCATCGGACAGGGGCAGGAACTATGGCTACACCTTC
TRBJ1-2 15 TRBV19 - - CASSLGGPTNYGYTF TGTGCCAGTAGTCTCGGGGGGCCAACTAACTATGGCTACACCTTC
TRBJ2-1 13 TRBV5-1 TRBD1 - CASSGGQLNEQFF TGCGCCAGCAGCGGGGGACAGCTCAATGAGCAGTTCTTC
TRBJ1-4 13 TRBV6-1 - - CASSESQRLGLFF TGTGCCAGCAGTGAATCCCAGCGTTTGGGACTGTTTTTT
TRBJ2-3 16 TRBV5-1 - - CASSLDGRANTDTQYF TGCGCCAGCAGCTTGGATGGGCGGGCCAACACAGATACGCAGTATTTT
TRBJ1-5 15 TRBV24-1 TRBD1 - CATSDSRTGNQPQHF TGTGCCACCAGTGATTCTAGGACAGGGAATCAGCCCCAGCATTTT
TRBJ2-1 20 TRBV3-1/TRBV3-2 TRBD2 - CASSQAAAGSYRSSYNEQFF TGTGCCAGCAGCCAAGCTGCAGCGGGATCGTATAGGAGCTCCTACAATGAGCAGTTCTTC
TRBJ2-1 13 TRBV7-3 TRBD2 - CASSPIRGDEQFF TGTGCCAGCAGCCCCATACGGGGGGATGAGCAGTTCTTC
TRBJ1-5 14 TRBV4-3 - - CASSQGGGLEPQHF TGCGCCAGCAGCCAAGGGGGGGGCCTGGAGCCCCAGCATTTT
TRBJ2-2 15 TRBV5-1 - - CASTGAPTSTGELFF TGCGCCAGCACAGGGGCCCCTACTTCCACCGGGGAGCTGTTTTTT
TRBJ1-2 12 TRBV7-2 - once CASSLVLYGYTF TGTGCCAGCAGCTTAGTTCTCTATGGCTACACCTTC
TRBJ2-7 16 TRBV11-2 TRBD2 - CASRTPGLNGPSEQYF TGTGCCAGCAGAACACCGGGACTAAACGGCCCCAGCGAGCAGTACTTC
TRBJ1-5 13 TRBV7-9 - - CASSFGGDQPQHF TGTGCCAGCAGCTTCGGAGGGGATCAGCCCCAGCATTTT
TRBJ2-7 16 TRBV29-1 TRBD2 once CSVEGLGTSADYEQYF TGCAGCGTTGAAGGGCTAGGGACTAGCGCGGACTACGAGCAGTACTTC
TRBJ1-2 13 TRBV27 - - CASSQHSGAGYTF TGTGCCAGCAGTCAGCACTCAGGGGCCGGCTACACCTTC
TRBJ1-4 16 TRBV28 TRBD1 - CASSQNGQGTNEKLFF TGTGCCAGCAGTCAGAACGGACAGGGCACTAATGAAAAACTGTTTTTT
TRBJ2-3 16 TRBV7-2 - - CASSLVFGRHTDTQYF TGTGCCAGCAGCTTAGTATTTGGCAGACACACAGATACGCAGTATTTT
TRBJ1-1 13 TRBV7-9 - - CALSGKGYTEAFF TGTGCGTTATCGGGGAAGGGATACACTGAAGCTTTCTTT